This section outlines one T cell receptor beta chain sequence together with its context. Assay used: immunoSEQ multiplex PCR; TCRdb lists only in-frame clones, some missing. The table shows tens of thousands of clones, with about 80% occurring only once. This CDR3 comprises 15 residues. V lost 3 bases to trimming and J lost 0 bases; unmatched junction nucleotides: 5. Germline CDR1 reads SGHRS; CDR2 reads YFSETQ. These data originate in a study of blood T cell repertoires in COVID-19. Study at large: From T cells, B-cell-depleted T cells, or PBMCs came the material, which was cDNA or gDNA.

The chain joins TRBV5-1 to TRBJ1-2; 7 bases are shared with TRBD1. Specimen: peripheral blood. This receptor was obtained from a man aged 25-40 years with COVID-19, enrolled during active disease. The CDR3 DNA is TGCGCCAGCAGCTCGTGGACAGGAGCTAACTATGGCTACACCTTC. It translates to CASSSWTGANYGYTF.